These 18 T cell receptor beta chains came from one sample sequenced in a study of shared clonotypes between healthy human individuals. The protocol was immunoSEQ multiplex PCR, while the TCRdb copy is restricted to in-frame clones and leaves out a portion. The sample yields 850,000 to 1,100,000 clones, roughly 80% seen once. Material for sequencing was memory CD4+ T cells from PBMCs. The subset denotes: CD45RA-negative fraction. The receptors here all came from a man between 18 and 35 years old in good health. Some clones in this sample may be carry-over from other donors' samples.

The CDR3 here is CASSQDFTADNQPQHF. The CDR3 bases are TGTGCCAGCAGCCAAGATTTCACGGCGGACAATCAGCCCCAGCATTTT. The V gene is TRBV4-2, the J gene TRBJ1-5, with D unresolved. The CDR3 length is 16 residues. V was trimmed by 0 bases and J by 3 bases, leaving 12 bases between them. Germline V gene sequence: CDR1 LGHNA, CDR2 YNFKEQ.

This clone was counted many times. The chain couples TRBV4-1 to TRBJ2-3; TRBD1 agrees at 7 bases. Germline V lookup: CDR1 MGHRA, CDR2 YSYEKL. There are 16 residues in the CDR3. V dropped 4 bases and J dropped 2; count of bases not matched to a gene: 9. As DNA, the CDR3 is TGCGCCAGCAGCCTCGTAGGACAGGACTTCACAGATACGCAGTATTTT. Protein: CASSLVGQDFTDTQYF.

The gene calls are TRBV11-2 and TRBJ2-3; TRBD1 agrees at 8 bases. The V gene end was trimmed by 1 base and the J gene end by 1 base; junction bases not matched to a gene: 4. This CDR3 has 16 residues. In germline, CDR1 is SGHAT, CDR2 FQNNGV. The CDR3 region is CASSLAQGAGTDTQYF. The DNA of the CDR3 is TGTGCCAGCAGCTTAGCGCAGGGGGCCGGCACAGATACGCAGTATTTT.

V and J are TRBV11-3 and TRBJ2-1; 11 nucleotides line up with TRBD1. V was clipped by 5 bases and J by 8 bases; unmatched bases: 8. The CDR3 contains 15 residues. Germline-derived CDR1 and CDR2 are SGHNT and YENEEA. The DNA for the CDR3 is TGTGCCAGCAGCCCAAAGGGACAGGGGGGGTATGAGCAGTTCTTC. Translation gives CASSPKGQGGYEQFF.

V is TRBV5-5 and J is TRBJ2-2, with a weak D call TRBD2 (5 bases). Germline CDR1 SGHKS, CDR2 YYEKEE (reference sequence). Trimming shortened V by 3 bases and J by 0 bases, and 12 bases separated the two germline ends. This CDR3 contains 16 residues. The CDR3 protein is CASSSPTTANTGELFF. The CDR3 DNA follows: TGTGCCAGCAGCTCACCGACTACGGCGAACACCGGGGAGCTGTTTTTT.

This chain links TRBV28 with TRBJ2-5; D is ambiguous. The CDR3 runs to 13 residues. Germline CDR1 reads MDHEN; CDR2 reads SYDVKM. Deletions cut 5 bases from V and 3 bases from J, with 10 bases between. The CDR3 region is CASSPADKETQYF. Written as DNA, the CDR3 is TGTGCCAGCAGTCCGGCAGACAAAGAGACCCAGTACTTC.

The rearrangement uses TRBV5-6 and TRBJ1-3; D is undetermined. The germline CDR1 and CDR2 sequences are SGHDT and YYEEEE. V shed 0 bases and J shed 1 base, with 8 bases lying between them. There are 15 residues in the CDR3. Here the CDR3 reads CASSLAGWSGNTIYF. CDR3 in DNA: TGTGCCAGCAGCTTGGCCGGGTGGTCTGGAAACACCATATATTTT.

This clone has only one observation. The chain couples TRBV9 to TRBJ2-7; no definite D call. The CDR3 is 14 amino acids. Germline V gene lookup returns CDR1 SGDLS and CDR2 YYNGEE. Trimming took 5 bases from V and 0 from J, leaving 12 bases between them. CDR3 amino acids: CASSKTRSSYEQYF. DNA for the CDR3: TGTGCCAGCAGTAAGACGCGAAGCTCCTACGAGCAGTACTTC.

This clone is a singleton in its sample. This chain links TRBV2 with TRBJ2-7; a weak D match, TRBD1 (6 bases). Germline assignment: CDR1 SNHLY and CDR2 FYNNEI. This CDR3 region has 14 residues. The germline V and J ends were trimmed by 6 bases and 1 base, with 13 bases remaining between them. The CDR3 reads CASRATGFSYEQYF. CDR3 nucleotide sequence: TGTGCCAGCAGAGCTACAGGGTTTTCCTACGAGCAGTACTTC.

The chain uses TRBV6-5 and TRBJ2-1; maybe TRBD2 (6 bases). The V end was cut by 2 bases, the J end by 7 bases, with 12 bases between. CDR3 length: 14 residues. CDR1 and CDR2 (germline): MNHEY, SVGAGI. The CDR3 spells CASSYNLATNEQFF. DNA for the CDR3: TGTGCCAGCAGTTACAATCTAGCGACAAATGAGCAGTTCTTC.

The chain combines TRBV28 with TRBJ2-2; tentatively, D is TRBD1 or TRBD2 (5 bases each). The CDR3 sequence is 14 residues long. Per the germline V gene, CDR1 is MDHEN and CDR2 is SYDVKM. The V end lost 10 bases, the J end lost 1 base, and 13 bases lay between the germline ends. CDR3 in amino acids: CATTGTRNTGELFF. The CDR3 bases are TGTGCCACGACCGGGACCCGGAACACCGGGGAGCTGTTTTTT. The full variable domain, its missing parts supplied by reference TRBV28 and TRBJ2-2, is DVKVTQSSRYLVKRTGEKVFLECVQDMDHENMFWYRQDPGLGLRLIYFSYDVKMKEKGDIPEGYSVSREKKERFSLILESASTNQTSMYLCATTGTRNTGELFFGEGSRLTVL.

The chain uses TRBV4-1 and TRBJ2-1; no clear D gene. This CDR3 is 16 amino acids long. Per the germline V gene, CDR1 is MGHRA and CDR2 is YSYEKL. V lost 0 bases and J 0 bases, leaving 9 bases between the germline ends. CDR3 residues: CASSQEVGFSYNEQFF. DNA for the CDR3: TGCGCCAGCAGCCAAGAAGTGGGGTTCTCCTACAATGAGCAGTTCTTC.

The J gene is TRBJ2-7, the V gene TRBV6-1; D is perhaps TRBD1 (6 bases). V was trimmed by 7 bases and J by 3 bases, leaving 16 bases between them. Germline CDR1 is MNHNS and CDR2 is SASEGT. This CDR3 is built from 14 residues. The CDR3 region has the DNA TGTGCCAGCAAGCCCGGGACACAAAACTACGAGCAGTACTTC. Translated, it gives CASKPGTQNYEQYF.

The V gene is TRBV25-1, the J gene TRBJ2-7, with D possibly TRBD1 on 5 matching bases. The germline gives CDR1 MGHDK, CDR2 SYGVNS. The CDR3 sequence is 12 residues long. Trimming pared 7 bases from V and 2 bases from J, leaving 9 bases between. In DNA, the CDR3 is TGTGCCAGCAATGGACACCCCTACGAGCAGTACTTC. Its protein product is CASNGHPYEQYF.

The J gene is TRBJ2-5, the V gene TRBV14, with D hard to call. Trimming shortened V by 4 bases and J by 3 bases, and 24 bases separated the two germline ends. CDR1 is SGHDN and CDR2 is FVKESK in the germline V gene. There are 18 residues in the CDR3. The CDR3 DNA follows: TGTGCCAGCAGCCGGAACGAAAGGCTGTTGGGATCAAAAGAGACCCAGTACTTC. It codes for CASSRNERLLGSKETQYF.

The chain recombines TRBV6-4 with TRBJ2-3; 11 nucleotides agree with TRBD1. J lost 6 bases, V lost 4 bases, and 6 bases had no gene match. The CDR3 spans 15 residues. Germline CDR1 reads MRHNA; CDR2 reads SNTAGT. The CDR3 nucleotides are TGTGCCAGCAGTGTCCAAGGGACAGGGGGTGATACGCAGTATTTT. This codes for CASSVQGTGGDTQYF.

J is TRBJ2-3 and V is TRBV7-2, with D possibly being TRBD2 (6 bases). Trimming took 0 bases from V and 8 from J, leaving 18 bases between them. Germline V gives CDR1 SGHTA, CDR2 FQGNSA. This CDR3 is 16 amino acids long. CDR3 region: CASSLAASSGLGTQYF. CDR3 DNA: TGTGCCAGCAGCTTAGCGGCTAGCTCGGGACTCGGTACGCAGTATTTT.

This chain uses TRBV30 with TRBJ1-3, with TRBD1 as a possible D gene (5 bases). The V end lost 7 bases, the J end lost 2 bases, and 12 bases lay between the germline ends. Germline CDR1 and CDR2: GTSNPN and SVGIG (reference sequence). This CDR3 is 13 amino acids long. The CDR3 is CAFTRGPGNTIYF. CDR3 coding DNA: TGTGCCTTCACCCGGGGCCCTGGAAACACCATATATTTT.